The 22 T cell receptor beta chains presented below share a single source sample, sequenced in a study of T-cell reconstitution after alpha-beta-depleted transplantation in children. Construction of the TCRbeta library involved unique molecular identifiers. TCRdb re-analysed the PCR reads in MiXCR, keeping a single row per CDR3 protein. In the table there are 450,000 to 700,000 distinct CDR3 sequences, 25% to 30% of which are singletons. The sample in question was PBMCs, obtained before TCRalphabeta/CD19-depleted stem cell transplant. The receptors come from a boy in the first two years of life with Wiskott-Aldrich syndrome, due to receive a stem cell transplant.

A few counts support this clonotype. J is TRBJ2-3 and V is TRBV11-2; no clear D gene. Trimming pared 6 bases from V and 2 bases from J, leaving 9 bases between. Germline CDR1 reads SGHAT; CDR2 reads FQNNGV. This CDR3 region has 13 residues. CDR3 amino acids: CASRQRFTDTQYF. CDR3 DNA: TGTGCCAGCAGACAGCGATTCACAGATACGCAGTATTTT.

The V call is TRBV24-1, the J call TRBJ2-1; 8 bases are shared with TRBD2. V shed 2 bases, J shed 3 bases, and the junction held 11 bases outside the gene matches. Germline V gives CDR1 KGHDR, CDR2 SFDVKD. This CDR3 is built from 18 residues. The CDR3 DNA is TGTGCCACCAGTGATTCTAGTCCAAGCGGGAGCTTCTACAATGAGCAGTTCTTC. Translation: CATSDSSPSGSFYNEQFF.

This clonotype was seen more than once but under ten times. The CDR3 loop reads CASSEGSGNEQYF. The CDR3 bases are TGCGCCAGCAGTGAAGGTTCGGGAAACGAGCAGTACTTC. The chain links TRBV10-1 to TRBJ2-7; perhaps TRBD2 as D (5 bases). V lost 3 bases and J lost 5, with 11 bases in between. CDR3 length: 13 amino acids. Germline assignment: CDR1 WNHNN and CDR2 SYGVQD (reference sequence).

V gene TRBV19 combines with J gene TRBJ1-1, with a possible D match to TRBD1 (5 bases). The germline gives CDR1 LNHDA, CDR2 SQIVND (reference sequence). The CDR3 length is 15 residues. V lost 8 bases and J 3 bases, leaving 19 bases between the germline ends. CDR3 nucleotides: TGTGCCAGTTCCCGGGGGTGGGCACAGGACACTGAAGCTTTCTTT. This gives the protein CASSRGWAQDTEAFF.

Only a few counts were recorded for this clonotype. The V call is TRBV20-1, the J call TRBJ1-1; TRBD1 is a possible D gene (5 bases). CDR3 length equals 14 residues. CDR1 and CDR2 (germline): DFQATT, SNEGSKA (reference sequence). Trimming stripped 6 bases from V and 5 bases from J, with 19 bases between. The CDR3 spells CSAREAGRTTEAFF. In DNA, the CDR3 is TGCAGTGCCCGGGAAGCAGGGCGAACGACTGAAGCTTTCTTT.

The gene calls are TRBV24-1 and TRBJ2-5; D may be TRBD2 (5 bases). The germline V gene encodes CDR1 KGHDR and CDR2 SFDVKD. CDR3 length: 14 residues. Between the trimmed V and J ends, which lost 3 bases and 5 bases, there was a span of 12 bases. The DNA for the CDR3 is TGTGCCACCAGTGATCCGGGATCCGGGGAGACCCAGTACTTC. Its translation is CATSDPGSGETQYF.

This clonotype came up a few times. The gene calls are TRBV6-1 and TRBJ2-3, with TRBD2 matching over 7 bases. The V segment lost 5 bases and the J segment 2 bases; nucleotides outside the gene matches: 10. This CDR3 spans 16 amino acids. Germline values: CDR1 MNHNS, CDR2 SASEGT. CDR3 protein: CASSRLAAGTTDTQYF. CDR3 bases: TGTGCCAGCAGTCGACTAGCCGCGGGTACCACAGATACGCAGTATTTT.

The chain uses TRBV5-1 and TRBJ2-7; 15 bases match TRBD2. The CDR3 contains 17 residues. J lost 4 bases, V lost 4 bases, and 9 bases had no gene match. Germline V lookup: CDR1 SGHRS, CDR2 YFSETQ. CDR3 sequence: CASSPGLAGGPGYEQYF. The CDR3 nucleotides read TGCGCCAGCAGCCCCGGACTAGCGGGAGGGCCGGGGTACGAGCAGTACTTC. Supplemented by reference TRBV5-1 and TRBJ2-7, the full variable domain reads KAGVTQTPRYLIKTRGQQVTLSCSPISGHRSVSWYQQTPGQGLQFLFEYFSETQRNKGNFPGRFSGRQFSNSRSEMNVSTLELGDSALYLCASSPGLAGGPGYEQYFGPGTRLTVT.

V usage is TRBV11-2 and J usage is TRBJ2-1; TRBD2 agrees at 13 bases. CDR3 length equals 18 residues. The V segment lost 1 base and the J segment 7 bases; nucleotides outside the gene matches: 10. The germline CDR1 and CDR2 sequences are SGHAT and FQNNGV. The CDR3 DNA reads TGTGCCAGCAGCTTAGGCACTAGCGGGAGGGCCCTCTGGAATGAGCAGTTCTTC. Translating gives CASSLGTSGRALWNEQFF. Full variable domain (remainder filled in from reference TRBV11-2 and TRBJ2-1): EAGVAQSPRYKIIEKRQSVAFWCNPISGHATLYWYQQILGQGPKLLIQFQNNGVVDDSQLPKDRFSAERLKGVDSTLKIQPAKLEDSAVYLCASSLGTSGRALWNEQFFGPGTRLTVL.

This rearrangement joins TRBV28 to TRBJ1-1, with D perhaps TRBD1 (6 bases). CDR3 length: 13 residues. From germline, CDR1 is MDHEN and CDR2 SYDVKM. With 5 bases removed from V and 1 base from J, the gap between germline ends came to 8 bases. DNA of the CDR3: TGTGCCAGCAGTAACAGGGCGAACACTGAAGCTTTCTTT. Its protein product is CASSNRANTEAFF.

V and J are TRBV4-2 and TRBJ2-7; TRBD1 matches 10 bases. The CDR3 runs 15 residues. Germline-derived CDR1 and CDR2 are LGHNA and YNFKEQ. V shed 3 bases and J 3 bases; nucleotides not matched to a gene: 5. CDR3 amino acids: CASSQRGTGDYEQYF. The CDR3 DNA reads TGTGCCAGCAGCCAGAGAGGGACAGGGGACTACGAGCAGTACTTC.

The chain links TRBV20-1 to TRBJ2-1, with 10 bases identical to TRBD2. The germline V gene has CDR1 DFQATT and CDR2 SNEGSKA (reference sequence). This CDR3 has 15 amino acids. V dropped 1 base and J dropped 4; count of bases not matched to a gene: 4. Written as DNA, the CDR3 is TGCAGTGCTAGAGCCCCAGCGGGAGGGTACAATGAGCAGTTCTTC. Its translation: CSARAPAGGYNEQFF.

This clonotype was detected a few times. The CDR3 DNA is TGTGCCAGCAGCGTAGACCCCTCTGGAAACACCATATATTTT. It specifies CASSVDPSGNTIYF. The genes are TRBV9 and TRBJ1-3, with no clear D. V was trimmed by 0 bases and J by 0 bases, leaving 4 bases between them. Looked up from germline, CDR1 is SGDLS and CDR2 is YYNGEE. The CDR3 is made up of 14 amino acids.

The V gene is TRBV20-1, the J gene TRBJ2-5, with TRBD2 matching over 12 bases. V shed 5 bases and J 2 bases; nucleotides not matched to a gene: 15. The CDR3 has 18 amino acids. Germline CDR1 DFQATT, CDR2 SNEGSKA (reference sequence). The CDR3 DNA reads TGCAGTGCTTCTTTGGGCTTTGGGACTAGCGGGTTACAAGAGACCCAGTACTTC. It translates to CSASLGFGTSGLQETQYF.

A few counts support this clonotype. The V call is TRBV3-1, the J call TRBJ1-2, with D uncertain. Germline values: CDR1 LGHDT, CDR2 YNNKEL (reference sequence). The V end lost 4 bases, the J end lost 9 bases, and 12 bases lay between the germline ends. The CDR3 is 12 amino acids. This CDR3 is CASSPSESSYTF. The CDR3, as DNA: TGTGCCAGCAGCCCGTCCGAGTCGAGCTACACCTTC.

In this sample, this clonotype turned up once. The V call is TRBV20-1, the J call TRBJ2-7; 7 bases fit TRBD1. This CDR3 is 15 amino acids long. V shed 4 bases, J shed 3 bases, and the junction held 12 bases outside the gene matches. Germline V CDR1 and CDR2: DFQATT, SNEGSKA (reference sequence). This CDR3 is CSATHPRGNHYEQYF. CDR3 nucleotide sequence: TGCAGTGCTACGCACCCCAGGGGGAACCACTACGAGCAGTACTTC.

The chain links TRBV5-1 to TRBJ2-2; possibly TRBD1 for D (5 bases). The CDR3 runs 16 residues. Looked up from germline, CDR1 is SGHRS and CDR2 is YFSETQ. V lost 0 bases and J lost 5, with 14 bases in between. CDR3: CASSLEGQGRTGELFF. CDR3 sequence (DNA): TGCGCCAGCAGCTTGGAAGGGCAGGGCAGAACCGGGGAGCTGTTTTTT. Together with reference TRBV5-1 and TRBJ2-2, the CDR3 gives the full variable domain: KAGVTQTPRYLIKTRGQQVTLSCSPISGHRSVSWYQQTPGQGLQFLFEYFSETQRNKGNFPGRFSGRQFSNSRSEMNVSTLELGDSALYLCASSLEGQGRTGELFFGEGSRLTVL.

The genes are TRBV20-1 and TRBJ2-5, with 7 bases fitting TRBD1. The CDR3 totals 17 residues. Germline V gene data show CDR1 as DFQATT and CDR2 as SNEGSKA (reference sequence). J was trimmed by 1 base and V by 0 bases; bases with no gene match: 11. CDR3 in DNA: TGCAGTGCTAGAGATGGGGCGGCAGGGGGTTCCCAAGAGACCCAGTACTTC. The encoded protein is CSARDGAAGGSQETQYF.

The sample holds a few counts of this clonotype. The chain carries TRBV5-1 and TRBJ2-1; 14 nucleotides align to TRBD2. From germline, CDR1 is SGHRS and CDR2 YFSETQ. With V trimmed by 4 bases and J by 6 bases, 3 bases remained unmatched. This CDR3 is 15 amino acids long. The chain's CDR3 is CASSMTSGGGNEQFF. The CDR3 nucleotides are TGCGCCAGCAGCATGACTAGCGGGGGGGGCAATGAGCAGTTCTTC.

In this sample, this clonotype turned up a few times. The chain's CDR3 is CASSYSGEETQYF. CDR3 nucleotide sequence: TGTGCCAGCAGTTACTCAGGGGAAGAGACCCAGTACTTC. The rearrangement uses TRBV6-5 and TRBJ2-5; weak D call: TRBD1 (5 bases). V was pared by 0 bases and J by 3 bases, with 5 bases between. This CDR3 has 13 residues. CDR1 and CDR2 (germline): MNHEY, SVGAGI.

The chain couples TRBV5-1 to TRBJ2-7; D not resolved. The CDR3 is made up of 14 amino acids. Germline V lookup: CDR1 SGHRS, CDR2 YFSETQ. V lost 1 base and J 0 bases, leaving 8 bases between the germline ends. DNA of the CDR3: TGCGCCAGCAGCTTGTACAGAAGCTCCTACGAGCAGTACTTC. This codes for CASSLYRSSYEQYF.

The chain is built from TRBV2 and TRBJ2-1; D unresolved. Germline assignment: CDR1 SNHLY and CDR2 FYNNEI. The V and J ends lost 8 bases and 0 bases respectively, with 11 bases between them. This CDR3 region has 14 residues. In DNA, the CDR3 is TGTGCCAGCGTTGTCGGAAGCTCCTACAATGAGCAGTTCTTC. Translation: CASVVGSSYNEQFF.